This T cell receptor beta chain was identified during a study of CD4+ T cells in melanoma. Study-level results: In melanoma, neoantigen-specific CD4+ T cells reportedly differed in differentiation state.

Germline loops: CDR1 MNHEY, CDR2 SMNVEV (reference sequence). The CDR3 totals 14 residues. Trimming removed 10 bases from V and 7 bases from J; junction bases left unmatched: 5. This clone came up once. The antigen remains unidentified. Libraries were prepared by immunoSEQ multiplex PCR; TCRdb keeps only in-frame clonotypes and omits some of them. The sample yields about 110,000 clones, 80% to 95% seen once. The V gene is TRBV27, the J gene TRBJ2-2; 14 bases line up with TRBD2. The receptor was derived from a human donor with melanoma. The sequenced sample consisted of peripheral blood. CDR3: CATRGLAGVGELFF. Here the CDR3 DNA reads TGTGCCACCCGGGGACTAGCGGGAGTCGGGGAGCTGTTTTTT.